The next 5 T cell receptor beta chains were all read from a single sample in a study of blood T cell repertoires in COVID-19. The assay was immunoSEQ multiplex PCR, and TCRdb's table has in-frame clones only and misses some. The sample has 250,000 to 350,000 clones, 89% seen once. The sequenced sample consisted of PBMCs or T cells enriched from blood (not recorded which). Source of these receptors: a woman aged 50 to 65 who had been exposed to COVID-19.

The J gene is TRBJ2-3, the V gene TRBV11-2; possibly TRBD2 for D (7 bases). V was trimmed by 2 bases and J by 8 bases, leaving 20 bases between them. Germline V CDR1 and CDR2: SGHAT, FQNNGV. The CDR3 has 16 residues. CDR3 coding DNA: TGTGCCAGCAGCTTAATGGGCGGGGGCCCGCCCGGTACGCAGTATTTT. Amino acids: CASSLMGGGPPGTQYF. The whole variable domain, remainder taken from reference TRBV11-2 and TRBJ2-3, is EAGVAQSPRYKIIEKRQSVAFWCNPISGHATLYWYQQILGQGPKLLIQFQNNGVVDDSQLPKDRFSAERLKGVDSTLKIQPAKLEDSAVYLCASSLMGGGPPGTQYFGPGTRLTVL.

The chain uses TRBV25-1 and TRBJ1-4; 10 positions match TRBD1. V lost 5 bases to trimming and J lost 0 bases; unmatched junction nucleotides: 6. This CDR3 region has 17 residues. Looked up from germline, CDR1 is MGHDK and CDR2 is SYGVNS. Here the CDR3 reads CASSSRDRGPTNEKLFF. For the CDR3, the DNA is TGTGCCAGCAGTAGCCGGGACAGGGGACCAACTAATGAAAAACTGTTTTTT.

J is TRBJ1-1 and V is TRBV30, with 7 bases that match TRBD1. V lost 5 bases and J lost 1; bases outside the gene matches: 13. The CDR3 sequence is 16 residues long. Germline V gene lookup returns CDR1 GTSNPN and CDR2 SVGIG (reference sequence). The CDR3 protein is CAWVEKGAGENTEAFF. CDR3 nucleotide sequence: TGTGCCTGGGTTGAGAAGGGGGCTGGGGAGAACACTGAAGCTTTCTTT.

The V call is TRBV7-9, the J call TRBJ2-3, with 13 bases that match TRBD2. The CDR3 is 16 amino acids. Germline-derived CDR1 and CDR2 are SEHNR and FQNEAQ (reference sequence). The V and J ends lost 5 bases and 5 bases, in that order; junction bases with no gene match: 7. In DNA, the CDR3 is TGTGCCAGCAGCCAACTAGCGGGGGGGCGAGAAGATACGCAGTATTTT. Residues: CASSQLAGGREDTQYF.

The rearrangement links TRBV2 to TRBJ1-2; a weak D match, TRBD1 (6 bases). CDR3 size: 15 residues. CDR1 and CDR2 from the germline V gene are SNHLY and FYNNEI. Trimming left V 5 bases short and J 8 bases short, with 21 bases between. The CDR3 DNA reads TGTGCCAGCAGTAGAGGGGGGGTCCCCAAGGACGGCTACACCTTC. This sequence encodes CASSRGGVPKDGYTF.